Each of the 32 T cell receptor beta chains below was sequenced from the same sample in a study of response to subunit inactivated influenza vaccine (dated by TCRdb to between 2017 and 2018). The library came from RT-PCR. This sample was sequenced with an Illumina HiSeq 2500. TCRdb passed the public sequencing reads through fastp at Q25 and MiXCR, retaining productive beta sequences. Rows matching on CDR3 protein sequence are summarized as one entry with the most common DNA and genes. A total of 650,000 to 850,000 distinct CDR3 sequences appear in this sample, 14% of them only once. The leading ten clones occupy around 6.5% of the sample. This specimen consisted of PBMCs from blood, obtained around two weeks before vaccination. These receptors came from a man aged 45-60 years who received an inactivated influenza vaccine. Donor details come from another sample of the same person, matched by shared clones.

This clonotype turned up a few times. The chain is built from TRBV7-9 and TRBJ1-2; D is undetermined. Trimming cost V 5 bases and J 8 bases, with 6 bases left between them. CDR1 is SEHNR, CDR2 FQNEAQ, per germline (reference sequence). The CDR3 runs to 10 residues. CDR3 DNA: TGTGCCAGCAGCCCCCCCGGCTACACCTTC. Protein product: CASSPPGYTF. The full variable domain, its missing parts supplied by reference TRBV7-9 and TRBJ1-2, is DTGVSQNPRHKITKRGQNVTFRCDPISEHNRLYWYRQTLGQGPEFLTYFQNEAQLEKSRLLSDRFSAERPKGSFSTLEIQRTEQGDSAMYLCASSPPGYTFGSGTRLTVV.

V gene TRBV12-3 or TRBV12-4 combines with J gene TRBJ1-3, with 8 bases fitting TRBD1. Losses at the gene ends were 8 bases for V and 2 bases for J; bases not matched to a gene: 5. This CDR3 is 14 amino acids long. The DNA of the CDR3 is TGTGCCAGCGTCGGACAGGGTGCTGGAAACACCATATATTTT. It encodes CASVGQGAGNTIYF.

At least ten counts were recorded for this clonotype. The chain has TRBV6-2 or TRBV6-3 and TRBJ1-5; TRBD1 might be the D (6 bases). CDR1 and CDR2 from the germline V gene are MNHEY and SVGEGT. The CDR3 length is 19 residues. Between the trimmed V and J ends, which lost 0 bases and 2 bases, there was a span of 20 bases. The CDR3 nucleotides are TGTGCCAGCAGTTACTCTCGAGGACAGCCTTTCTTCGGCAATCAGCCCCAGCATTTT. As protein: CASSYSRGQPFFGNQPQHF.

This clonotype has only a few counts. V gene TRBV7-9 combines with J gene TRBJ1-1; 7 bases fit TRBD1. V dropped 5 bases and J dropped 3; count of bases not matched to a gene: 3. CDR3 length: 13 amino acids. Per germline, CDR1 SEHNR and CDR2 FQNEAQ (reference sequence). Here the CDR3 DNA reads TGTGCCAGCAGCAAGGGACAGCACACTGAAGCTTTCTTT. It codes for CASSKGQHTEAFF. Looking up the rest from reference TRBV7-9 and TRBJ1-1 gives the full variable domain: DTGVSQNPRHKITKRGQNVTFRCDPISEHNRLYWYRQTLGQGPEFLTYFQNEAQLEKSRLLSDRFSAERPKGSFSTLEIQRTEQGDSAMYLCASSKGQHTEAFFGQGTRLTVV.

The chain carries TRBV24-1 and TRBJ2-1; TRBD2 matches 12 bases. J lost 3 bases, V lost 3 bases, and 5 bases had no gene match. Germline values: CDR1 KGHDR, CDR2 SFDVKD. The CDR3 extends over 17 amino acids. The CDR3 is CATSDRMTSGGYNEQFF. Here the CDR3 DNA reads TGTGCCACCAGTGATCGAATGACTAGCGGGGGCTACAATGAGCAGTTCTTC.

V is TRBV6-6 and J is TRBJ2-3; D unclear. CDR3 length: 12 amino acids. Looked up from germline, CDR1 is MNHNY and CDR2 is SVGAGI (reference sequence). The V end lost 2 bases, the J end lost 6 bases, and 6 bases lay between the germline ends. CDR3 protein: CASSYHYDTQYF. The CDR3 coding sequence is TGTGCCAGCAGTTACCATTACGATACGCAGTATTTT.

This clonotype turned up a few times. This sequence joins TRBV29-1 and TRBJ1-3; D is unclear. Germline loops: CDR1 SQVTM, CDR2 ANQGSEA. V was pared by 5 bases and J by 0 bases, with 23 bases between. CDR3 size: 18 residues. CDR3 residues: CSVNFDGSPSLSGNTIYF. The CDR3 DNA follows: TGCAGCGTTAACTTTGACGGGTCCCCATCGCTCTCTGGAAACACCATATATTTT.

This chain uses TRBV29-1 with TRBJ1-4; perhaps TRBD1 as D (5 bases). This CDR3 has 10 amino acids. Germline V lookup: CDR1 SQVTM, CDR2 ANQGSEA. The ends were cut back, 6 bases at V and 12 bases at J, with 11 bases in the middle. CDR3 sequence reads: CSVVQGQLFF. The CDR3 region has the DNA TGCAGCGTGGTTCAGGGACAACTGTTTTTT.

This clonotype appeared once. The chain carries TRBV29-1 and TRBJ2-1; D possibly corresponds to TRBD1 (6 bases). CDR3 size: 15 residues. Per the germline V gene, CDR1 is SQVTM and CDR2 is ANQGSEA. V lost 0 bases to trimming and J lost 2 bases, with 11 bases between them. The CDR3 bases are TGCAGCGTTGAAGATGAGGGGGACACCTACAATGAGCAGTTCTTC. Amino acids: CSVEDEGDTYNEQFF.

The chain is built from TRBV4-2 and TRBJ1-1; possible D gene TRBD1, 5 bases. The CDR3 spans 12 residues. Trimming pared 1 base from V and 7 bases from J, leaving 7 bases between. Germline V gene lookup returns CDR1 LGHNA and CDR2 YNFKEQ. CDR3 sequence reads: CASSQVGGEAFF. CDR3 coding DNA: TGTGCCAGCAGCCAAGTCGGGGGTGAAGCTTTCTTT.

CDR3 amino acids: CASSMIPGAGTGELFF. The DNA for the CDR3 is TGCGCCAGCAGCATGATTCCAGGGGCAGGAACCGGGGAGCTGTTTTTT. The chain joins TRBV5-1 to TRBJ2-2; D possibly corresponds to TRBD1 (6 bases). Germline V gene sequence: CDR1 SGHRS, CDR2 YFSETQ. The CDR3 spans 16 residues. V dropped 4 bases and J dropped 5 bases, with 18 bases sitting between them.

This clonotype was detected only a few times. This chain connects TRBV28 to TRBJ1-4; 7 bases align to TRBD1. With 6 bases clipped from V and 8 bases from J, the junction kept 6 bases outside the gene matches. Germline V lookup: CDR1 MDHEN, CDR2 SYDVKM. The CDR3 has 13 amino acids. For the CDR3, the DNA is TGTGCCAGCAGGTCGACAGGGAGGGAAAAACTGTTTTTT. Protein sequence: CASRSTGREKLFF.

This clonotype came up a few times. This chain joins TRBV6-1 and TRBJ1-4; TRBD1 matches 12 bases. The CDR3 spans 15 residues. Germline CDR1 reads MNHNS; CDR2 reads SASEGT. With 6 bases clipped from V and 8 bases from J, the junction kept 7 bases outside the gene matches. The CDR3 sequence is CASSTAGTGGEKLFF. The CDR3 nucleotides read TGTGCCAGCAGCACCGCAGGGACAGGGGGCGAAAAACTGTTTTTT.

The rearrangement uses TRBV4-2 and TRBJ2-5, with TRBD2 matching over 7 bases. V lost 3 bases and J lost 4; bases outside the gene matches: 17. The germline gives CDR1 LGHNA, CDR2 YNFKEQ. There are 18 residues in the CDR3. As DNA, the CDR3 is TGTGCCAGCAGCCACGACTCTTGGGCGGGAGACGAGGGAGAGACCCAGTACTTC. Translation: CASSHDSWAGDEGETQYF.

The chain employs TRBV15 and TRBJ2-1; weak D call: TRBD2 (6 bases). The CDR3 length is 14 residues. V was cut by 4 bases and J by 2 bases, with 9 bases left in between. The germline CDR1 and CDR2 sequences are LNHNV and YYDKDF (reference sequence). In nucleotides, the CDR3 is TGTGCCACCAGCACCCTAGCGACCTACAATGAGCAGTTCTTC. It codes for CATSTLATYNEQFF.

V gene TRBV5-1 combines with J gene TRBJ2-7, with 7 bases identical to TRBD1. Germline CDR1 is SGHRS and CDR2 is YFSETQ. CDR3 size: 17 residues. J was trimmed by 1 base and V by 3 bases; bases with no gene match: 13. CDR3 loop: CASSSPLTRQGSYEQYF. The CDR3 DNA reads TGCGCCAGCAGCTCACCTCTAACACGACAGGGTTCCTACGAGCAGTACTTC. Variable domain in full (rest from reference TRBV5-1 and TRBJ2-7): KAGVTQTPRYLIKTRGQQVTLSCSPISGHRSVSWYQQTPGQGLQFLFEYFSETQRNKGNFPGRFSGRQFSNSRSEMNVSTLELGDSALYLCASSSPLTRQGSYEQYFGPGTRLTVT.

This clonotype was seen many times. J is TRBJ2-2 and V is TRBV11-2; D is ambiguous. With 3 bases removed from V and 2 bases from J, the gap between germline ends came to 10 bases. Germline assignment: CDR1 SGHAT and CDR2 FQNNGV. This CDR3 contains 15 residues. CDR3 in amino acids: CASSFLKGNTGELFF. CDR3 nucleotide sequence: TGTGCCAGCAGCTTTTTAAAGGGAAACACCGGGGAGCTGTTTTTT.

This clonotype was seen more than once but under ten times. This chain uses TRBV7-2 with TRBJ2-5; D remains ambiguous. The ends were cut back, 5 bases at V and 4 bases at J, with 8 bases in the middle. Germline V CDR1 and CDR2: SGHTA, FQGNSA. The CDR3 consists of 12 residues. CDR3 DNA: TGTGCCAGCAGCCCTATGGGAGAGACCCAGTACTTC. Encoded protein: CASSPMGETQYF.

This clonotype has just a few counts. The CDR3 bases are TGTGCCAGCAGCTTACAGGGGGGTGAGCAGTTCTTC. Translating gives CASSLQGGEQFF. The rearrangement joins TRBV7-2 to TRBJ2-1, with D possibly being TRBD1 (7 bases). This CDR3 has 12 residues. With 2 bases removed from V and 9 bases from J, the gap between germline ends came to 8 bases. The germline V gene has CDR1 SGHTA and CDR2 FQGNSA.

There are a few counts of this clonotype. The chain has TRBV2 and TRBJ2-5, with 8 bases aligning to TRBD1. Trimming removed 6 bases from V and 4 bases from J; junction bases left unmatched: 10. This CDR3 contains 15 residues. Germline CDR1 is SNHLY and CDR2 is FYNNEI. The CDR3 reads CASSASRTGTETQYF. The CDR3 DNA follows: TGTGCCAGCAGCGCTTCGCGGACAGGGACAGAGACCCAGTACTTC.

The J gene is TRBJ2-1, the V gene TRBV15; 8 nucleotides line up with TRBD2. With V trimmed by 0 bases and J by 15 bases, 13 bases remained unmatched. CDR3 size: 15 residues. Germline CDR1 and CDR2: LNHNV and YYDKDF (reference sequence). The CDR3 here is CATSRDRLATGDMFF. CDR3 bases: TGTGCCACCAGCAGAGACAGACTAGCGACTGGAGATATGTTCTTC.

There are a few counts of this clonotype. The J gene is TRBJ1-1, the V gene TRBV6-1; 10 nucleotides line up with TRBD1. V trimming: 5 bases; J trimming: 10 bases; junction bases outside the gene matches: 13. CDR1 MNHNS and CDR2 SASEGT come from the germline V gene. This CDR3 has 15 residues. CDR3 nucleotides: TGTGCCAGCAGTCCGAAGGGACAGGGGATATCCCCAGCTTTCTTT. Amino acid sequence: CASSPKGQGISPAFF.

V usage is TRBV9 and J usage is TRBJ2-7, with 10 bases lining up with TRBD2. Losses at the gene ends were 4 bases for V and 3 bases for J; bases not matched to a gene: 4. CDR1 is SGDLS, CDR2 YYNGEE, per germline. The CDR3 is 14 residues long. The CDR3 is CASSTSGDYYEQYF. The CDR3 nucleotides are TGTGCCAGCAGCACTAGCGGGGACTACTACGAGCAGTACTTC.

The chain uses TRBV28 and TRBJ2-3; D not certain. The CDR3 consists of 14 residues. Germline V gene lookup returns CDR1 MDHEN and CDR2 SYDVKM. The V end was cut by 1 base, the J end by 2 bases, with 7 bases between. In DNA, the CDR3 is TGTGCCAGCAGTTTATATCCGGACACAGATACGCAGTATTTT. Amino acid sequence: CASSLYPDTDTQYF.

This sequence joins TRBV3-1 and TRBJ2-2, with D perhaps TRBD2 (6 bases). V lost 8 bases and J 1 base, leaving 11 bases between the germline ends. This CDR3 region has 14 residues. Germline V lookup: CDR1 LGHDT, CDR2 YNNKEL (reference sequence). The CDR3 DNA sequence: TGTGCCAGCGGACTAACACGGAACACCGGGGAGCTGTTTTTT. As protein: CASGLTRNTGELFF.

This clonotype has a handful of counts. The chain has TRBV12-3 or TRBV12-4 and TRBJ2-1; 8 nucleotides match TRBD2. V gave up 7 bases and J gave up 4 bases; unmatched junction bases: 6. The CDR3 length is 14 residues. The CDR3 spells CASMAGGAYNEQFF. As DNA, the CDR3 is TGTGCCAGCATGGCGGGGGGCGCATACAATGAGCAGTTCTTC.

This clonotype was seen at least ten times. In nucleotides, the CDR3 is TGTGCCAGCAGGAGGAGGGAAGAGACCCAGTACTTC. This translates into CASRRREETQYF. The chain links TRBV6-1 to TRBJ2-5, with D possibly matching TRBD2 (6 bases). Germline CDR1 reads MNHNS; CDR2 reads SASEGT. V was cut by 6 bases and J by 3 bases, with 8 bases left in between. CDR3 size: 12 residues.

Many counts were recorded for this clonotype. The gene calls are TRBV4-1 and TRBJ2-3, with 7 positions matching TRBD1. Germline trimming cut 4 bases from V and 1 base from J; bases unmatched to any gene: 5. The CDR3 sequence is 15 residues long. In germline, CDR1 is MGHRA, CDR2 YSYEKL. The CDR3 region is CASSRDRVGTDTQYF. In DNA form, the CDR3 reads TGCGCCAGCAGCCGTGACAGGGTTGGCACAGATACGCAGTATTTT.

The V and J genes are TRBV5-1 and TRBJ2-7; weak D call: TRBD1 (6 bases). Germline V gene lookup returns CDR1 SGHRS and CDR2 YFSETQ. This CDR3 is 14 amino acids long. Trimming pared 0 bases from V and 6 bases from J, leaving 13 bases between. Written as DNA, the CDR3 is TGCGCCAGCAGCTTGGTGGAACAGGGATCCGAGCAGTACTTC. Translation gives CASSLVEQGSEQYF. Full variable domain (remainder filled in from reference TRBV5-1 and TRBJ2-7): KAGVTQTPRYLIKTRGQQVTLSCSPISGHRSVSWYQQTPGQGLQFLFEYFSETQRNKGNFPGRFSGRQFSNSRSEMNVSTLELGDSALYLCASSLVEQGSEQYFGPGTRLTVT.

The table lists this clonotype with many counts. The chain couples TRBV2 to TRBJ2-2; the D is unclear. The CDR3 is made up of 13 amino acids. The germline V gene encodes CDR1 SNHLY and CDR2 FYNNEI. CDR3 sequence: CANRVSNTGELFF. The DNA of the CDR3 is TGTGCGAACCGGGTGTCCAACACCGGGGAGCTGTTTTTT.

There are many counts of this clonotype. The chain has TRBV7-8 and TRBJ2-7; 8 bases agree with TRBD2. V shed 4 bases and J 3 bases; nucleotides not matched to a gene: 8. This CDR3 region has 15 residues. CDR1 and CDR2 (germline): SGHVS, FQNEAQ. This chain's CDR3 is CASSSGTRLSYEQYF. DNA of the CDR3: TGTGCCAGCAGCTCCGGGACTAGGCTAAGCTACGAGCAGTACTTC.

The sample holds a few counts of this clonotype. CDR3 nucleotides: TGTGCCAGCAGCCAAGATTGGAGGGACGTTATCAATGAGCAGTTCTTC. This sequence encodes CASSQDWRDVINEQFF. The genes are TRBV4-2 and TRBJ2-1, with D possibly being TRBD2 (6 bases). The CDR3 sequence is 16 residues long. Germline CDR1 LGHNA, CDR2 YNFKEQ. V was clipped by 0 bases and J by 6 bases, with 15 bases between them.